The clone carrying this T cell receptor (beta chain) was found a few times. The antigen is unknown. The study's findings and limits: The TCR gene usage of tumor memory CD4+ T cells clustered together with blood and lymph node memory CD4+ cells and with lymph node naive CD4+ cells.

Naive CD4+ cells had CD25+ Tregs removed. TCRdb re-analysed the 5' RACE reads in MiXCR, keeping a single row per CDR3 protein. Found here are over 50,000 distinct CDR3 sequences, approximately 25% of them singletons; the top ten hold roughly 3%. Germline V gene data show CDR1 as DFQATT and CDR2 as SNEGSKA (reference sequence). The ends lost 0 bases at V and 5 bases at J; junction bases unmatched: 6. The CDR3 has 15 residues. This receptor was obtained from a female donor with breast cancer. This chain uses TRBV20-1 with TRBJ2-5; TRBD2 agrees at 10 bases. Sample: tumor-infiltrating naive CD4+ T cells sorted from the breast tumor. Subset meaning: naive CD4+ T cells, CD4+CD45RA+CD25-. The CDR3 region has the DNA TGCAGTGCTAGAGATCCAGCGGGAGGGGGGGAGACCCAGTACTTC. Translated, it gives CSARDPAGGGETQYF.